This entry concerns a single T cell receptor beta chain. The V gene lost 5 bases and the J gene lost 4 bases, with 9 bases spanning the gap. Germline lookup yields CDR1 SEHNR and CDR2 FQNEAQ (reference sequence). The CDR3 totals 13 residues. Here immunoSEQ multiplex PCR was the method, and the copy in TCRdb shows in-frame clones only, minus some. This table holds under 2,500,000 clones, about 94% found once. The data derive from a study of shared clonotypes between healthy human individuals. The sequenced material came from naive CD4+ T cells sorted from blood. Specified subset: CD45RA+ positively selected. The chain links TRBV7-9 to TRBJ1-3; D possibly corresponds to TRBD1 (5 bases). The clonotype comes from a man aged 18 to 29 in good health. CDR3 nucleotides: TGTGCCAGCAGCAGGGGCAAAGGAAACACCATATATTTT. Translating it yields CASSRGKGNTIYF.